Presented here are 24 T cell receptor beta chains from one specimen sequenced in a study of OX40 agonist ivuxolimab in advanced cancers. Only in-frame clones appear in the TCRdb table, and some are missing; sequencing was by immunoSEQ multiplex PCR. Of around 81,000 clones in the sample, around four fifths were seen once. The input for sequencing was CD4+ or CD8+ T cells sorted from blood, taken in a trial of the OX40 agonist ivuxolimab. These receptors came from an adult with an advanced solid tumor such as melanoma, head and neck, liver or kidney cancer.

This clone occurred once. CDR3 loop: CASSPSTLWGYGYTF. In nucleotides, the CDR3 is TGTGCCAGCTCACCATCAACTCTGTGGGGCTATGGCTACACCTTC. The chain uses TRBV18 and TRBJ1-2, with D uncertain. The V gene's germline CDR1 is KGHSH and CDR2 LQKENI. The CDR3 has 15 residues. V gave up 2 bases and J gave up 4 bases, with 14 bases separating them.

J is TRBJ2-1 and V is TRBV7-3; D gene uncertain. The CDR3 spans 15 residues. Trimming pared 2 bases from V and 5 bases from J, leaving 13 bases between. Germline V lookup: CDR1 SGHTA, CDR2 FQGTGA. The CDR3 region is CASSLDLLLHNEQFF. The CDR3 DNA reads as TGTGCCAGCAGCTTAGACCTATTGTTGCACAATGAGCAGTTCTTC.

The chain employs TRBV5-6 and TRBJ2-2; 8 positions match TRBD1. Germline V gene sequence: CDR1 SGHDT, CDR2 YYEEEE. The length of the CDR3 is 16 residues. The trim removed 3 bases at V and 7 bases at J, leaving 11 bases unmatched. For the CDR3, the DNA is TGTGCCAGCAGCTGGGCGGTACAGGGGGGTTTCGGGGAGCTGTTTTTT. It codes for CASSWAVQGGFGELFF.

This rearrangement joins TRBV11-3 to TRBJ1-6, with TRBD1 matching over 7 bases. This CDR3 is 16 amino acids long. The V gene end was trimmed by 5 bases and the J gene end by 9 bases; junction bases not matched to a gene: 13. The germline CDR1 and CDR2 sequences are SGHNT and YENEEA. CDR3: CASSQRATGRGSPLHF. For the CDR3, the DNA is TGTGCCAGCAGCCAGCGAGCGACAGGGAGGGGTTCACCCCTCCACTTT. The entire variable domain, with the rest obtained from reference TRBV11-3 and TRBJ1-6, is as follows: EAGVVQSPRYKIIEKKQPVAFWCNPISGHNTLYWYLQNLGQGPELLIRYENEEAVDDSQLPKDRFSAERLKGVDSTLKIQPAELGDSAVYLCASSQRATGRGSPLHFGNGTRLTVT.

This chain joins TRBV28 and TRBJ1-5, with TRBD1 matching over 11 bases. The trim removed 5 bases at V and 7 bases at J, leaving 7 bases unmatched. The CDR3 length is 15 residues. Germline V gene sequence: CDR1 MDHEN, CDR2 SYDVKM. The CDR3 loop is CASSRGQGDDQPQHF. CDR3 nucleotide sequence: TGTGCCAGCAGTAGGGGACAGGGGGACGACCAGCCCCAGCATTTT.

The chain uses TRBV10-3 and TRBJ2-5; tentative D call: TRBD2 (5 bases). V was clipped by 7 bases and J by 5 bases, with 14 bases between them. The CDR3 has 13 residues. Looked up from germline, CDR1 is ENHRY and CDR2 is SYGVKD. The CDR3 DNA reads TGTGCCATCAACGTAGACCGGAGGGAGACCCAGTACTTC. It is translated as CAINVDRRETQYF.

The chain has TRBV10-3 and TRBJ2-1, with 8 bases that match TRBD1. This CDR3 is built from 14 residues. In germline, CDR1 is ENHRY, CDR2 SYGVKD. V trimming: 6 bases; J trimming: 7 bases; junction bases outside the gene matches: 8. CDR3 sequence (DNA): TGTGCCATCAGCGGACAGGGCTTTAGTAATGAGCAGTTCTTC. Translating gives CAISGQGFSNEQFF.

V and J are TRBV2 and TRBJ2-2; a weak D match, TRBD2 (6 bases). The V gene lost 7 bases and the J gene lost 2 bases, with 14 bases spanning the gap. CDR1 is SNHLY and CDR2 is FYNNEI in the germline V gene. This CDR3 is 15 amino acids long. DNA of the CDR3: TGTGCCAGCAAAGGAGACGGGGGAAACACCGGGGAGCTGTTTTTT. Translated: CASKGDGGNTGELFF. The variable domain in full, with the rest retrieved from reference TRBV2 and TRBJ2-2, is EPEVTQTPSHQVTQMGQEVILRCVPISNHLYFYWYRQILGQKVEFLVSFYNNEISEKSEIFDDQFSVERPDGSNFTLKIRSTKLEDSAMYFCASKGDGGNTGELFFGEGSRLTVL.

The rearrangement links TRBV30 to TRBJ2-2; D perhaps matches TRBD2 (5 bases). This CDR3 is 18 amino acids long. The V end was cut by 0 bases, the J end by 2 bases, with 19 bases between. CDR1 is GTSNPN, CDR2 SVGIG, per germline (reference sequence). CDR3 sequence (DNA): TGTGCCTGGAGTGTTTTGGATTGGCGGCGGGTCAACACCGGGGAGCTGTTTTTT. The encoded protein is CAWSVLDWRRVNTGELFF.

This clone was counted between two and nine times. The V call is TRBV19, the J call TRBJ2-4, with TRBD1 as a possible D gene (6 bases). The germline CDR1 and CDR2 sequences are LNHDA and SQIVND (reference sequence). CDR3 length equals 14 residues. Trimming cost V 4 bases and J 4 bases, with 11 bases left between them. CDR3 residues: CASSSPGEKNIQYF. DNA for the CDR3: TGTGCCAGTAGTAGCCCAGGGGAGAAAAACATTCAGTACTTC.

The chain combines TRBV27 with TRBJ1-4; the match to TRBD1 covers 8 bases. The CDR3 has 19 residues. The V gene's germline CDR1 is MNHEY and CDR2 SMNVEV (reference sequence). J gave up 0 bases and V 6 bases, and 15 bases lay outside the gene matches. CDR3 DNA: TGTGCCAGCAGACATCAGGGGGCTCCTATCAAGGCAACTAATGAAAAACTGTTTTTT. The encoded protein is CASRHQGAPIKATNEKLFF.

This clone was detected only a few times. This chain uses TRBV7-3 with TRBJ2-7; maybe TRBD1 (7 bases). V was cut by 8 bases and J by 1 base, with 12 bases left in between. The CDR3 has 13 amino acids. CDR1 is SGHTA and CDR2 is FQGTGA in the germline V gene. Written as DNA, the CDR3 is TGTGCCAGCGCGGCAGGGGGGTCCTACGAGCAGTACTTC. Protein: CASAAGGSYEQYF.

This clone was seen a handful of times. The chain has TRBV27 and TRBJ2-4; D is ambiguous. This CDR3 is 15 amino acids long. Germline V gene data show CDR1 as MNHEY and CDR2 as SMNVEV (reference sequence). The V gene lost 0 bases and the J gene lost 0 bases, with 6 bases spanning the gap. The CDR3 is CASSLSGLAKNIQYF. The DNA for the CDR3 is TGTGCCAGCAGTTTATCTGGTCTAGCCAAAAACATTCAGTACTTC.

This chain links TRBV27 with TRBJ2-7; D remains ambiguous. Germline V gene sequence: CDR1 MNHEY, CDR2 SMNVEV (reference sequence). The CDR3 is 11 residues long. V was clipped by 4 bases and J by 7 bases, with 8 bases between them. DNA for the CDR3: TGTGCCAGCAGTTCGTTCAGGGAGCAGTACTTC. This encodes CASSSFREQYF.

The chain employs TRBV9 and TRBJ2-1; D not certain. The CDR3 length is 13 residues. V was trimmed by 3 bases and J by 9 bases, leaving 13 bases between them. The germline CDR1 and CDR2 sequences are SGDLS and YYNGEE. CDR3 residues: CASSATAAPEQFF. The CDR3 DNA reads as TGTGCCAGCAGCGCAACCGCAGCCCCTGAGCAGTTCTTC. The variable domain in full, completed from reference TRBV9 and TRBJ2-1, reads DSGVTQTPKHLITATGQRVTLRCSPRSGDLSVYWYQQSLDQGLQFLIQYYNGEERAKGNILERFSAQQFPDLHSELNLSSLELGDSALYFCASSATAAPEQFFGPGTRLTVL.

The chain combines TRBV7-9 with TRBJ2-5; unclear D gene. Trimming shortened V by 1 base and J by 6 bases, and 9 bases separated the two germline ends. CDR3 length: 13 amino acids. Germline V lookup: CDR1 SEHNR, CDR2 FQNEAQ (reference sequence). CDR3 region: CASSLGVGQTQYF. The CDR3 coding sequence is TGTGCCAGCAGCTTAGGGGTCGGTCAGACCCAGTACTTC.

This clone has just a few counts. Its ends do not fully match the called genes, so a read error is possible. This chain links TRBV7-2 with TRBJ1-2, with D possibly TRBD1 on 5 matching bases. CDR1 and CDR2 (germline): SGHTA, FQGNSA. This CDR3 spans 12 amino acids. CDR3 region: CASSPGAGGASF. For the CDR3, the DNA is TGTGCCAGCAGCCCCGGGGCGGGAGGGGCTAGCTTC.

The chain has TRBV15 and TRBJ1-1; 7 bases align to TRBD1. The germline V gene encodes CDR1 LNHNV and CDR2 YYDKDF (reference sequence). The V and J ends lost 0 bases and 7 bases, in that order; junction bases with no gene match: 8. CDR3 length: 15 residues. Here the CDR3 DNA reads TGTGCCACCAGCAGAGATTTAACAGGGGCGATTGAAGCTTTCTTT. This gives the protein CATSRDLTGAIEAFF.

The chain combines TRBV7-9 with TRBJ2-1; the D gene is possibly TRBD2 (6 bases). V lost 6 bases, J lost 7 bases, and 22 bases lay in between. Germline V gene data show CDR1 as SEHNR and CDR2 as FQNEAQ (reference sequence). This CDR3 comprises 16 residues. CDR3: CASRPRGTSLINEQFF. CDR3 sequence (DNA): TGTGCCAGCAGGCCCCGTGGGACTTCACTCATTAATGAGCAGTTCTTC.

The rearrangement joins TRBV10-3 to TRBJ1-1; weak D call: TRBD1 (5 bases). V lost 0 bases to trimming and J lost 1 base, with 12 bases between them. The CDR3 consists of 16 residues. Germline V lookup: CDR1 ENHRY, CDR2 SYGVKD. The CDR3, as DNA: TGTGCCATCAGTGAGTCGTTAACAGGCCGGAACACTGAAGCTTTCTTT. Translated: CAISESLTGRNTEAFF.

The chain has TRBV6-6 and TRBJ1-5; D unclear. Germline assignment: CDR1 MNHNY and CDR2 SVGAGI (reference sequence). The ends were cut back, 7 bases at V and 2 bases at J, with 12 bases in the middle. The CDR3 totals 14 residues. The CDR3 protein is CASTTDNGNQPQHF. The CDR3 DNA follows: TGTGCCAGCACCACCGACAACGGCAATCAGCCCCAGCATTTT.

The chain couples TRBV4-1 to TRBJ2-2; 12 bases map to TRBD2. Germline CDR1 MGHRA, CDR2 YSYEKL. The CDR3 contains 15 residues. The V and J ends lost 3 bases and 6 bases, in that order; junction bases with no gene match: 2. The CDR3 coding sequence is TGCGCCAGCAGCCACCCTAGCGGGGGGGCCGGGGAGCTGTTTTTT. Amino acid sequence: CASSHPSGGAGELFF.

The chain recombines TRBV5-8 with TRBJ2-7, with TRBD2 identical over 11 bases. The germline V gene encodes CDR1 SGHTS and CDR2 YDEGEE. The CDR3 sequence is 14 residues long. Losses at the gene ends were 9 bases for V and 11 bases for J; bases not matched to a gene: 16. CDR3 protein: CANTRGTSGMREYF. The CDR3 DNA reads TGTGCCAATACAAGGGGGACTAGCGGTATGCGAGAGTACTTC.

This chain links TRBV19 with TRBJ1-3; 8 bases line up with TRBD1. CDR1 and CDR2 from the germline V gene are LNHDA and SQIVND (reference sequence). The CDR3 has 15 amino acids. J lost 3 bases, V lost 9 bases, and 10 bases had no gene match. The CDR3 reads CASAAGGQGGNTIYF. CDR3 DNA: TGTGCCAGCGCTGCCGGAGGACAGGGTGGAAACACCATATATTTT.